This entry lists 11 T cell receptor beta chains sequenced from one sample in a study of T-cell reconstitution after alpha-beta-depleted transplantation in children. Preparation of the TCRbeta library involved a method that used unique molecular identifiers. Each CDR3 protein gets one entry after TCRdb re-called the PCR reads with MiXCR. The sample holds roughly 350,000 distinct CDR3 sequences, about 9.3% seen once. The input for sequencing was PBMCs from the stem cell graft donor, taken from the stem cell graft. The source is a human donor who donated a stem cell graft to a child with acute lymphoblastic leukemia.

The chain employs TRBV11-1 and TRBJ2-6; 10 nucleotides agree with TRBD1. The CDR3 consists of 15 residues. V shed 7 bases, J shed 2 bases, and the junction held 2 bases outside the gene matches. Germline V CDR1 and CDR2: SGHAT, FQDESV (reference sequence). The CDR3, as DNA: TGTGCCAGCACTGACAGGGGGCCTGGGGCCAACGTCCTGACTTTC. Amino acid sequence: CASTDRGPGANVLTF.

This clonotype was found many times. The rearrangement uses TRBV12-3 or TRBV12-4 and TRBJ2-1; a weak D match, TRBD2 (6 bases). This CDR3 has 15 amino acids. V lost 5 bases and J lost 1, with 12 bases in between. The CDR3 is CASSGSSASYNEQFF. The CDR3, as DNA: TGTGCCAGCAGTGGGTCTAGCGCATCCTACAATGAGCAGTTCTTC.

The J gene is TRBJ2-1, the V gene TRBV7-6; 8 nucleotides align to TRBD2. This CDR3 is built from 18 residues. Per germline, CDR1 SGHVS and CDR2 FNYEAQ. J gave up 3 bases and V 1 base, and 11 bases lay outside the gene matches. The CDR3 DNA reads as TGTGCCAGCAGCTTAGGCCCAGCGGGAGATTCCATCTACAATGAGCAGTTCTTC. Protein sequence: CASSLGPAGDSIYNEQFF.

The chain carries TRBV7-2 and TRBJ2-3, with 14 bases that match TRBD2. J gave up 7 bases and V 5 bases, and 23 bases lay outside the gene matches. The V gene's germline CDR1 is SGHTA and CDR2 FQGNSA. This CDR3 comprises 21 residues. This CDR3 is CASSPSLRGTSGSGRSNTQYF. The CDR3 coding sequence is TGTGCCAGCAGCCCCTCACTACGGGGGACTAGCGGGAGTGGGCGCTCAAATACGCAGTATTTT.

The chain combines TRBV9 with TRBJ2-5; possibly TRBD2 for D (6 bases). The CDR3 extends over 16 amino acids. Germline V gene sequence: CDR1 SGDLS, CDR2 YYNGEE. V lost 3 bases and J lost 4, with 19 bases in between. The DNA of the CDR3 is TGTGCCAGCAGCGCCATGGGGGTCGGGAGTGGAGAGACCCAGTACTTC. Encoded protein: CASSAMGVGSGETQYF.

This clonotype was seen a handful of times. V gene TRBV18 combines with J gene TRBJ2-7; D possibly corresponds to TRBD1 (6 bases). V shed 1 base and J shed 4 bases, with 8 bases lying between them. Germline CDR1 is KGHSH and CDR2 is LQKENI. The CDR3 consists of 13 residues. This chain's CDR3 is CASSPQTGYEQYF. As DNA, the CDR3 is TGTGCCAGCTCACCACAAACAGGGTACGAGCAGTACTTC.

The chain carries TRBV27 and TRBJ2-7; 12 nucleotides match TRBD2. Per germline, CDR1 MNHEY and CDR2 SMNVEV (reference sequence). The junction had 4 bases not matched to a gene; V was cut back by 0 bases and J by 4 bases. The CDR3 loop spans 16 amino acids. CDR3 region: CASSLSHLAGGYEQYF. Written as DNA, the CDR3 is TGTGCCAGCAGTTTATCGCATCTAGCGGGAGGGTACGAGCAGTACTTC.

The CDR3 sequence: CASSQGRNNQPQHF. The CDR3, as DNA: TGTGCCAGCAGCCAAGGGCGGAACAATCAGCCCCAGCATTTT. The J gene is TRBJ1-5, the V gene TRBV3-1; D is unresolved. The V gene lost 1 base and the J gene lost 3 bases, with 7 bases spanning the gap. CDR3 length equals 14 residues. CDR1 and CDR2 (germline): LGHDT, YNNKEL (reference sequence).

Ten or more counts support this clonotype. The chain employs TRBV20-1 and TRBJ2-3; D not resolved. V dropped 3 bases and J dropped 2 bases, with 15 bases sitting between them. CDR1 and CDR2 (germline): DFQATT, SNEGSKA (reference sequence). The CDR3 loop spans 15 amino acids. The CDR3 loop reads CSARVGQENTDTQYF. In DNA form, the CDR3 reads TGCAGTGCTAGGGTAGGGCAGGAGAACACAGATACGCAGTATTTT.

This clonotype was detected ten times or more. The chain is built from TRBV11-1 and TRBJ2-7, with 11 bases fitting TRBD1. CDR1 and CDR2 from the germline V gene are SGHAT and FQDESV (reference sequence). V lost 8 bases, J lost 3 bases, and 3 bases stayed unmatched. The CDR3 consists of 13 residues. The CDR3 spells CASGTGGVYEQYF. The CDR3 nucleotides read TGTGCCAGCGGGACAGGGGGAGTCTACGAGCAGTACTTC.

The table lists this clonotype with a few counts. The chain combines TRBV4-3 with TRBJ2-3; tentatively, D is TRBD1 or TRBD2 (5 bases each). The CDR3 is 18 residues long. Trimming stripped 0 bases from V and 4 bases from J, with 20 bases between. Germline V gene sequence: CDR1 LGHNA, CDR2 YSLEER. Here the CDR3 reads CASSQDPPGARGPDTQYF. The CDR3 DNA reads as TGCGCCAGCAGCCAAGACCCTCCCGGGGCAAGGGGCCCAGATACGCAGTATTTT.